Presented here are 17 T cell receptor beta chains from one specimen sequenced in a study of CD8 T cells in Susac syndrome. RNA in amounts of roughly 0.45 to 1 ug was reverse transcribed with random hexamers. TCRdb analysed the immunoSEQ multiplex PCR reads with MiXCR anew, one entry per CDR3 protein. The sample contains roughly 200,000 distinct CDR3 sequences, about 94% of which appear only once. Material for sequencing was CD4+ T cells from PBMCs. These receptors all come from a human donor with Susac syndrome.

The V gene is TRBV7-6, the J gene TRBJ2-7; 7 positions match TRBD1. V shed 5 bases and J 0 bases; nucleotides not matched to a gene: 10. This CDR3 spans 16 amino acids. Germline assignment: CDR1 SGHVS and CDR2 FNYEAQ. CDR3 amino acids: CASSPYPRGYSYEQYF. The CDR3 DNA reads TGTGCCAGCAGCCCATACCCCAGGGGGTACTCCTACGAGCAGTACTTC.

The rearrangement joins TRBV7-7 to TRBJ2-1, with TRBD2 matching over 10 bases. The CDR3 has 16 amino acids. CDR1 SSHAT and CDR2 FNYEAQ come from the germline V gene (reference sequence). V shed 5 bases, J shed 6 bases, and the junction held 10 bases outside the gene matches. In DNA, the CDR3 is TGTGCCAGCAGCCCCGCTCTAGCGGGAGTCGGCAATGAGCAGTTCTTC. This translates into CASSPALAGVGNEQFF.

The genes are TRBV6-6 and TRBJ1-1; the D is unclear. Trimming left V 0 bases short and J 3 bases short, with 8 bases between. This CDR3 region has 14 residues. Germline values: CDR1 MNHNY, CDR2 SVGAGI (reference sequence). The CDR3 region is CASSYSSADTEAFF. DNA for the CDR3: TGTGCCAGCAGTTACTCGTCAGCAGACACTGAAGCTTTCTTT.

This clonotype was seen a single time. This chain joins TRBV7-8 and TRBJ1-1; D not certain. This CDR3 has 16 residues. Germline V gene data show CDR1 as SGHVS and CDR2 as FQNEAQ. V dropped 4 bases and J dropped 4 bases, with 19 bases sitting between them. CDR3 in DNA: TGTGCCAGCAGCTCCGGACCAAGCATGGTGGGCACTGAAGCTTTCTTT. It specifies CASSSGPSMVGTEAFF.

V gene TRBV6-2 or TRBV6-3 combines with J gene TRBJ1-2, with D hard to call. CDR3 length equals 9 residues. V lost 2 bases and J lost 14, with 6 bases in between. The germline V gene encodes CDR1 MNHEY and CDR2 SVGEGT. CDR3 nucleotide sequence: TGTGCCAGCAGTTACCCGCGAACCTTC. Translated: CASSYPRTF.

This clonotype has a handful of counts. DNA of the CDR3: TGTGCCAGCAGCTTAGTTGCCCAAGAGACCCAGTACTTC. Translated: CASSLVAQETQYF. This rearrangement joins TRBV7-2 to TRBJ2-5, with D unclear. Trimming left V 1 base short and J 1 base short, with 4 bases between. CDR3 length equals 13 residues. CDR1 is SGHTA and CDR2 is FQGNSA in the germline V gene.

The J gene is TRBJ2-3, the V gene TRBV12-3 or TRBV12-4; D is perhaps TRBD2 (6 bases). Trimming took 5 bases from V and 5 from J, leaving 17 bases between them. This CDR3 contains 15 residues. The CDR3 here is CASSPGWRAGDTQYF. CDR3 nucleotide sequence: TGTGCCAGCAGTCCCGGTTGGAGGGCAGGAGATACGCAGTATTTT.

The rearrangement links TRBV2 to TRBJ1-2; 7 positions match TRBD1. Germline lookup yields CDR1 SNHLY and CDR2 FYNNEI. V shed 4 bases and J 8 bases; nucleotides not matched to a gene: 10. The CDR3 spans 14 residues. The CDR3 region is CASSGDREVGGYTF. DNA of the CDR3: TGTGCCAGCAGTGGAGACAGGGAGGTTGGAGGCTACACCTTC.

CDR3 sequence: CSAALTGKEDYGYTF. The CDR3 nucleotides read TGCAGTGCTGCCCTGACAGGGAAGGAAGACTATGGCTACACCTTC. This chain joins TRBV20-1 and TRBJ1-2, with 7 bases fitting TRBD1. J gave up 3 bases and V 5 bases, and 12 bases lay outside the gene matches. From germline, CDR1 is DFQATT and CDR2 SNEGSKA (reference sequence). The CDR3 is made up of 15 amino acids.

The V gene is TRBV5-1, the J gene TRBJ2-7; 7 nucleotides match TRBD2. This CDR3 contains 14 residues. In germline, CDR1 is SGHRS, CDR2 YFSETQ. V trimming: 0 bases; J trimming: 5 bases; junction bases outside the gene matches: 5. The CDR3: CASSLVGGNHEQYF. The DNA of the CDR3 is TGCGCCAGCAGCTTGGTGGGAGGGAACCACGAGCAGTACTTC.

The CDR3 DNA follows: TGTGCCGGACGGGACAGGGTGACGTCTGGGGCCAACGTCCTGACTTTC. Amino acid sequence: CAGRDRVTSGANVLTF. The J gene is TRBJ2-6, the V gene TRBV30; 9 positions match TRBD1. The CDR3 covers 16 residues. J gave up 1 base and V 8 bases, and 9 bases lay outside the gene matches. Germline CDR1 reads GTSNPN; CDR2 reads SVGIG (reference sequence).

DNA of the CDR3: TGTGCCAGCAGGATCATTAGCGGCAAACAAGAGACCCAGTACTTC. Its protein is CASRIISGKQETQYF. This chain connects TRBV11-2 to TRBJ2-5; D might be TRBD2 (6 bases). Per germline, CDR1 SGHAT and CDR2 FQNNGV. The CDR3 has 15 residues. The ends were cut back, 6 bases at V and 2 bases at J, with 16 bases in the middle.

This clonotype appeared once. The V and J genes are TRBV7-9 and TRBJ1-1, with TRBD1 identical over 10 bases. CDR3 length equals 15 residues. V dropped 6 bases and J dropped 4; count of bases not matched to a gene: 8. The V gene's germline CDR1 is SEHNR and CDR2 FQNEAQ (reference sequence). The CDR3 sequence is CASSYLGQGGTEAFF. The CDR3 DNA follows: TGTGCCAGCAGTTACCTCGGACAGGGGGGCACTGAAGCTTTCTTT.

The V call is TRBV6-6, the J call TRBJ1-1, with D hard to call. The CDR3 has 15 residues. Germline values: CDR1 MNHNY, CDR2 SVGAGI (reference sequence). V gave up 0 bases and J gave up 1 base, with 9 bases separating them. CDR3 bases: TGTGCCAGCAGTTACTCGACAAAGGGGAACACTGAAGCTTTCTTT. As protein: CASSYSTKGNTEAFF.

The chain joins TRBV19 to TRBJ1-1, with D tentatively TRBD1 (6 bases). V lost 5 bases, J lost 7 bases, and 11 bases lay in between. This CDR3 has 12 amino acids. Germline assignment: CDR1 LNHDA and CDR2 SQIVND (reference sequence). The CDR3 nucleotides are TGTGCCAGTAGTTCCTGGACAGTTGAAGCTTTCTTT. The encoded protein is CASSSWTVEAFF.

This clonotype was recorded once. J is TRBJ2-7 and V is TRBV28, with 7 bases identical to TRBD1. Per germline, CDR1 MDHEN and CDR2 SYDVKM. The CDR3 spans 15 residues. Trimming at V came to 6 bases and at J to 3 bases, leaving 11 bases not matched to a gene. CDR3 bases: TGTGCCAGCAGCCGAACGACAGGGCGGAACTACGAGCAGTACTTC. Its translation is CASSRTTGRNYEQYF.

The chain recombines TRBV20-1 with TRBJ1-2; TRBD1 agrees at 9 bases. This CDR3 comprises 11 residues. Germline trimming cut 5 bases from V and 6 bases from J; bases unmatched to any gene: 1. Germline V CDR1 and CDR2: DFQATT, SNEGSKA (reference sequence). This CDR3 is CSARTGDGYTF. In DNA, the CDR3 is TGCAGTGCTCGGACAGGGGATGGCTACACCTTC.